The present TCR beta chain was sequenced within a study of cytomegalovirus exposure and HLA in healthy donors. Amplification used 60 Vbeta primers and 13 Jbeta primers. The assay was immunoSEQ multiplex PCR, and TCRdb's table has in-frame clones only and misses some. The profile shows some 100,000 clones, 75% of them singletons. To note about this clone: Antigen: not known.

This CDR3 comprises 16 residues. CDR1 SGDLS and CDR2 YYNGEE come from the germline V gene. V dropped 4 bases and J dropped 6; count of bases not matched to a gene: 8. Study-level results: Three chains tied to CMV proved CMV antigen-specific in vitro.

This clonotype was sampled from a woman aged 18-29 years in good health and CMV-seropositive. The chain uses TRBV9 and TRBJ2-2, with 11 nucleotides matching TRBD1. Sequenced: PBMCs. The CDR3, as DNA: TGTGCCAGCAGCTCCCCGGACAGGGGGCGTCCCGGGGAGCTGTTTTTT. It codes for CASSSPDRGRPGELFF.